These 25 T cell receptor beta chains came from one sample sequenced in a study of blood T cells in healthy people across ages. Primers used in a second PCR of about 7 to 11 cycles were a sample-barcoded 5' primer and a J-beta primer mix. TCRdb called the 5' RACE reads again in MiXCR, with one record for every CDR3 protein. The sample includes 650,000 to 1,000,000 distinct CDR3 sequences, around 34% seen only once; the top ten take over 10%. Sequencing was performed on blood. The receptors were gathered from a man younger than 30 in good health.

CDR3 bases: TGTGCCAGCAGCGATAGGTATCTGAACACTGAAGCTTTCTTT. Residues: CASSDRYLNTEAFF. The chain joins TRBV11-2 to TRBJ1-1; no definite D call. The CDR3 length is 14 residues. Germline V gene lookup returns CDR1 SGHAT and CDR2 FQNNGV. V was shortened by 5 bases and J by 0 bases, with 10 bases between the two germline ends.

The V and J genes are TRBV5-1 and TRBJ2-7; D not certain. The germline V gene encodes CDR1 SGHRS and CDR2 YFSETQ. The V end lost 7 bases, the J end lost 4 bases, and 18 bases lay between the germline ends. CDR3 length: 14 residues. CDR3 nucleotides: TGCGCCAGCGCTTATTTACGGCCTCAATACGAGCAGTACTTC. Protein: CASAYLRPQYEQYF. The entire variable domain, with the rest obtained from reference TRBV5-1 and TRBJ2-7, is as follows: KAGVTQTPRYLIKTRGQQVTLSCSPISGHRSVSWYQQTPGQGLQFLFEYFSETQRNKGNFPGRFSGRQFSNSRSEMNVSTLELGDSALYLCASAYLRPQYEQYFGPGTRLTVT.

This clonotype was detected ten times or more. The rearrangement joins TRBV30 to TRBJ2-5; the D is unclear. The CDR3 runs to 13 residues. V lost 4 bases and J 12 bases, leaving 21 bases between the germline ends. CDR1 and CDR2 (germline): GTSNPN, SVGIG (reference sequence). The CDR3 reads CAWNGVSRDPKYF. The DNA of the CDR3 is TGTGCCTGGAATGGGGTCTCAAGAGACCCAAAGTACTTC.

V and J are TRBV14 and TRBJ2-5; D is possibly TRBD1 (5 bases). This CDR3 region has 14 residues. Germline values: CDR1 SGHDN, CDR2 FVKESK. Trimming pared 5 bases from V and 2 bases from J, leaving 12 bases between. The CDR3 here is CASSYRGFQETQYF. DNA for the CDR3: TGTGCCAGCAGCTATAGGGGCTTTCAAGAGACCCAGTACTTC.

The genes are TRBV25-1 and TRBJ2-1; TRBD1 or TRBD2 may be the D gene (6 bases each). The V gene lost 8 bases and the J gene lost 13 bases, with 24 bases spanning the gap. CDR3 length: 14 residues. The germline gives CDR1 MGHDK, CDR2 SYGVNS. The CDR3: CASGGLEGVETQFF. In DNA form, the CDR3 reads TGTGCCAGCGGGGGACTGGAGGGGGTAGAGACCCAGTTCTTC.

There are a few counts of this clonotype. The junction does not match germline at one end; this may be a read error. The gene calls are TRBV7-7 and TRBJ2-3; D call uncertain. CDR3 size: 15 residues. CDR1 is SSHAT and CDR2 is FNYEAQ in the germline V gene (reference sequence). The CDR3 DNA sequence: TGTGCTAGCAGCATCGGAATAACTAGCACAGATACGCAGTATTTT. This sequence encodes CASSIGITSTDTQYF. The variable domain in full, completed from reference TRBV7-7 and TRBJ2-3, reads GAGVSQSPRYKVTKRGQDVTLRCDPISSHATLYWYQQALGQGPEFLTYFNYEAQPDKSGLPSDRFSAERPEGSISTLTIQRTEQRDSAMYRCASSIGITSTDTQYFGPGTRLTVL.

The chain employs TRBV20-1 and TRBJ2-5, with 10 nucleotides matching TRBD1. J lost 2 bases, V lost 6 bases, and 6 bases had no gene match. This CDR3 region has 14 residues. Germline V gene data show CDR1 as DFQATT and CDR2 as SNEGSKA (reference sequence). The CDR3 reads CSARTGGGQETQYF. CDR3 sequence (DNA): TGCAGTGCCCGGACAGGGGGTGGGCAAGAGACCCAGTACTTC.

This clonotype has just a few counts. The chain has TRBV29-1 and TRBJ1-1, with D possibly TRBD1 on 6 matching bases. V was shortened by 2 bases and J by 4 bases, with 23 bases between the two germline ends. The CDR3 consists of 17 residues. Germline lookup yields CDR1 SQVTM and CDR2 ANQGSEA. The CDR3 DNA sequence: TGCAGCGTTGAATACGAGTGGGCAGGGGCCCGGAGCACTGAAGCTTTCTTT. Its protein product is CSVEYEWAGARSTEAFF.

V usage is TRBV11-2 and J usage is TRBJ2-6; D uncertain. Trimming pared 6 bases from V and 4 bases from J, leaving 13 bases between. The CDR3 covers 15 residues. CDR1 and CDR2 from the germline V gene are SGHAT and FQNNGV. The CDR3 loop reads CASRDGDDGANVLTF. DNA of the CDR3: TGTGCCAGCAGAGATGGTGATGACGGGGCCAACGTCCTGACTTTC.

The chain has TRBV5-1 and TRBJ2-3, with D uncertain. Trimming took off 0 bases at V and 7 bases at J, with 15 bases between the two ends. In germline, CDR1 is SGHRS, CDR2 YFSETQ. This CDR3 contains 15 residues. The CDR3, as DNA: TGCGCCAGCAGCTTGGATCTGCGGATCTTCAATACGCAGTATTTT. Its protein product is CASSLDLRIFNTQYF.

This clonotype was seen a handful of times. The chain links TRBV29-1 to TRBJ2-1; 8 nucleotides line up with TRBD2. Germline V gene sequence: CDR1 SQVTM, CDR2 ANQGSEA. This CDR3 is built from 13 residues. In DNA form, the CDR3 reads TGCAGTACCCGTCGGGGGGGCTACAATGAGCAGTTCTTC. Its protein is CSTRRGGYNEQFF.

The chain is built from TRBV15 and TRBJ1-5, with 8 positions matching TRBD1. Per germline, CDR1 LNHNV and CDR2 YYDKDF (reference sequence). The CDR3 sequence is 16 residues long. V was pared by 3 bases and J by 0 bases, with 4 bases of the junction left unmatched. CDR3: CATSSHRGYSNQPQHF. CDR3 nucleotide sequence: TGTGCCACCAGCAGCCACAGGGGGTATAGCAATCAGCCCCAGCATTTT. Looking up the rest from reference TRBV15 and TRBJ1-5 gives the full variable domain: DAMVIQNPRYQVTQFGKPVTLSCSQTLNHNVMYWYQQKSSQAPKLLFHYYDKDFNNEADTPDNFQSRRPNTSFCFLDIRSPGLGDTAMYLCATSSHRGYSNQPQHFGDGTRLSIL.

This clonotype appeared a few times. The chain joins TRBV6-6 to TRBJ1-1, with unresolved D. Per the germline V gene, CDR1 is MNHNY and CDR2 is SVGAGI (reference sequence). This CDR3 comprises 13 residues. V gave up 7 bases and J gave up 8 bases, with 17 bases separating them. CDR3 protein: CASIVSTVSEAFF. CDR3 in DNA: TGTGCCAGCATTGTGTCGACCGTGAGCGAAGCTTTCTTT.

This clonotype has more than one count but fewer than ten. This chain uses TRBV9 with TRBJ2-1, with 13 positions matching TRBD2. The germline CDR1 and CDR2 sequences are SGDLS and YYNGEE. V shed 4 bases, J shed 7 bases, and the junction held 8 bases outside the gene matches. The CDR3 contains 16 residues. This CDR3 reads CASSPRLAGGQNEQFF. The CDR3 coding sequence is TGTGCCAGCAGCCCCCGACTAGCGGGGGGACAAAATGAGCAGTTCTTC.

About this clonotype itself: Relative to the germline gene, one junction end is altered; a read error may explain this. This chain links TRBV7-7 with TRBJ2-5; D is perhaps TRBD2 (5 bases). Per germline, CDR1 SSHAT and CDR2 FNYEAQ (reference sequence). CDR3 length equals 14 residues. CDR3 amino acids: CASSSHLGDNEQYF. The CDR3, as DNA: TGTGCTAGCAGCTCTCACCTGGGAGACAATGAGCAGTACTTC.

The chain combines TRBV4-2 with TRBJ1-3, with D possibly being TRBD1 (6 bases). Trimming cost V 4 bases and J 1 base, with 11 bases left between them. Germline CDR1 and CDR2: LGHNA and YNFKEQ. The CDR3 covers 15 residues. CDR3 in amino acids: CASSRQGLSGNTIYF. The CDR3 region has the DNA TGTGCCAGCAGCCGGCAGGGGTTATCTGGAAACACCATATATTTT.

On this clonotype: This may come from a read error, since a much larger clone is one base off. The chain employs TRBV29-1 and TRBJ2-1; TRBD1 is a possible D gene (5 bases). TRBJ2-7 matches the DNA end more closely, so the J call is doubtful. CDR1 is SQVTM and CDR2 is ANQGSEA in the germline V gene. The CDR3 is 14 residues long. In DNA, the CDR3 is TGCAGCGTTAACAGGATCCCCCTTTACAATGAGCAGTACTTC. Its translation is CSVNRIPLYNEQYF.

A few counts support this clonotype. The genes are TRBV13 and TRBJ2-5; 10 bases map to TRBD2. V trimming: 3 bases; J trimming: 5 bases; junction bases outside the gene matches: 9. CDR1 is PRHDT, CDR2 FYEKMQ, per germline (reference sequence). This CDR3 has 16 amino acids. The DNA of the CDR3 is TGTGCCAGCAGCTTGGCTAGCGGGGGAATAGAGGAGACCCAGTACTTC. Protein sequence: CASSLASGGIEETQYF.

The rearrangement links TRBV4-1 to TRBJ2-5; D is ambiguous. The DNA matches TRBJ2-7 better at its end, which makes the J call doubtful. CDR1 and CDR2 (germline): MGHRA, YSYEKL. The CDR3 covers 14 residues. The CDR3 loop is CASSHDPMAYEQYF. DNA for the CDR3: TGCGCCAGCAGCCACGACCCAATGGCCTACGAGCAGTACTTC.

This clonotype was counted between two and nine times. The chain carries TRBV14 and TRBJ2-7, with 10 positions matching TRBD1. This CDR3 is built from 15 residues. Trimming removed 1 base from V and 6 bases from J; junction bases left unmatched: 6. CDR1 SGHDN and CDR2 FVKESK come from the germline V gene. The CDR3, as DNA: TGTGCCAGCAGCCAAGGGACAGGGGGGTTCTCCGAGCAGTACTTC. This codes for CASSQGTGGFSEQYF.

This clonotype appeared a few times. The chain links TRBV28 to TRBJ2-1; 8 positions agree with TRBD2. Germline loops: CDR1 MDHEN, CDR2 SYDVKM. The CDR3 loop spans 15 amino acids. Trimming removed 5 bases from V and 8 bases from J; junction bases left unmatched: 11. This CDR3 reads CASSPGGGKIYEQFF. DNA for the CDR3: TGTGCCAGCAGTCCGGGGGGGGGGAAAATATATGAGCAGTTCTTC.

CDR3 loop: CSASGTGPNQPQHF. The CDR3 DNA reads TGCAGTGCTAGTGGTACGGGACCGAATCAGCCCCAGCATTTT. The chain uses TRBV20-1 and TRBJ1-5; maybe TRBD1 (5 bases). Deletions cut 3 bases from V and 4 bases from J, with 13 bases between. CDR3 length: 14 amino acids. Germline lookup yields CDR1 DFQATT and CDR2 SNEGSKA (reference sequence).

This clonotype was observed at least ten times. The CDR3 loop is CASSQFRGVQETQYF. The CDR3 DNA sequence: TGTGCCAGCAGTCAATTTCGAGGGGTCCAAGAGACCCAGTACTTC. V is TRBV14 and J is TRBJ2-5, with D perhaps being TRBD1 or TRBD2 (5 bases each). The germline V and J ends were trimmed by 6 bases and 1 base, with 15 bases remaining between them. This CDR3 is built from 15 residues. Germline V gene data show CDR1 as SGHDN and CDR2 as FVKESK.

A remark on this clonotype: A single base separates this from a much larger clone, so it may be a read error. This sequence joins TRBV20-1 and TRBJ2-5, with TRBD2 identical over 8 bases. The DNA end is more similar to TRBJ2-7, so the J call may be wrong. The CDR3 extends over 12 amino acids. CDR1 and CDR2 (germline): DFQATT, SNEGSKA (reference sequence). The CDR3 protein is CSLLAANDEQYF. The CDR3 nucleotides are TGCAGCCTACTAGCGGCTAACGACGAGCAGTACTTC.

This clonotype showed up many times. V and J are TRBV20-1 and TRBJ1-5, with 7 bases identical to TRBD1. The CDR3 length is 13 residues. The V and J ends lost 3 bases and 4 bases, in that order; junction bases with no gene match: 3. Germline CDR1 and CDR2: DFQATT and SNEGSKA (reference sequence). The CDR3 region is CSARGTANQPQHF. The CDR3 DNA reads as TGCAGTGCTAGGGGGACAGCAAATCAGCCCCAGCATTTT.